This TCR beta chain emerged from a study of blood T cell repertoires in COVID-19. Study-level information: COVID-19 samples from acute and convalescent phases originated in the United States, Italy and Spain. Sources were T cells, B-cell-depleted T cells, or PBMCs; the material itself was cDNA or gDNA.

V dropped 5 bases and J dropped 6; count of bases not matched to a gene: 8. CDR1 is SGHAT, CDR2 FQNNGV, per germline. This CDR3 region has 14 residues. Original analysis: The assay estimated nucleated cells by amplifying reference gene primers. Produced via immunoSEQ multiplex PCR; TCRdb's table is partial and in-frame only. Clone size and the V and J calls come from that table; the DNA yielded D and trimming. The sample holds 140,000 or so clones; around 87% are singletons and the top ten take more than 5%. Sequencing was done on a sample of peripheral blood. The gene calls are TRBV11-2 and TRBJ1-1, with TRBD1 identical over 8 bases. The sequence derives from a human donor in a cohort sampled during active COVID-19. CDR3 coding DNA: TGTGCCAGCAGCCGGACAGGGATTCGGTCTGAAGCTTTCTTT. This encodes CASSRTGIRSEAFF.